This TCR beta chain appears in the sequencing data of a study of blood T cell repertoires in COVID-19. Assay used: immunoSEQ multiplex PCR; TCRdb lists only in-frame clones, some missing. The sample has 7,000 or so clones; around 89% are singletons. The receptor comes from a man between 65 and 80 years old with active COVID-19. The sample taken for sequencing was peripheral blood.

CDR3 region: CASSQAFEKLFF. CDR3 DNA sequence: TGTGCCAGCAGCCAAGCTTTTGAAAAACTGTTTTTT. This chain connects TRBV3-1 (or the pseudogene TRBV3-2) to TRBJ1-4, with D unclear. The germline V gene has CDR1 LGHDT and CDR2 YNNKEL (reference sequence). Trimming shortened V by 1 base and J by 7 bases, and 4 bases separated the two germline ends. The CDR3 totals 12 residues.